A single sample gave rise to the 7 T cell receptor beta chains below, sequenced in a study of T cells in Graves' hyperthyroidism and ophthalmopathy. TCR beta CDR3 regions were amplified from RNA. The TCR CDR3 was amplified in a first-round RT-PCR using the HTBI primer set. TCRdb fed the multiplex PCR reads into MiXCR, producing one record per CDR3 protein. Among more than 300,000 distinct CDR3 sequences listed, approximately 17% were seen once. Sequences were obtained from blood. These receptor sequences come from a young man with Graves' ophthalmopathy.

This clonotype was picked up many times. The chain uses TRBV5-1 and TRBJ1-6; D remains unclear. Germline V gives CDR1 SGHRS, CDR2 YFSETQ. Trimming shortened V by 0 bases and J by 6 bases, and 10 bases separated the two germline ends. The length of the CDR3 is 15 residues. The CDR3 nucleotides are TGCGCCAGCAGCTTGGGGACCCTTGCTAATTCACCCCTCCACTTT. Protein: CASSLGTLANSPLHF.

The chain uses TRBV2 and TRBJ2-2; no firm D call. V was trimmed by 6 bases and J by 2 bases, leaving 13 bases between them. The CDR3 has 15 residues. Germline V gene sequence: CDR1 SNHLY, CDR2 FYNNEI. In nucleotides, the CDR3 is TGTGCCAGCAGCAGCCGGGCCTTTAACACCGGGGAGCTGTTTTTT. Its translation: CASSSRAFNTGELFF.

The rearrangement links TRBV19 to TRBJ1-5, with 10 bases lining up with TRBD1. This CDR3 is built from 17 residues. After removal of 2 bases from V and 1 base from J, the junction contained 5 bases not matched to a gene. The V gene's germline CDR1 is LNHDA and CDR2 SQIVND (reference sequence). CDR3 protein: CASSIPGQGSSNQPQHF. The DNA of the CDR3 is TGTGCCAGTAGTATACCGGGACAGGGGAGCAGCAATCAGCCCCAGCATTTT.

Comments on this clonotype: A much bigger clone sits one base away, suggesting this may be a read error. This chain joins TRBV6-1 and TRBJ1-5, with 9 nucleotides matching TRBD1. This CDR3 is 16 amino acids long. Per germline, CDR1 MNHNS and CDR2 SASEGT. The CDR3 reads CANSPQGQGRYQPQHF. For the CDR3, the DNA is TGTGCCAACAGTCCTCAGGGACAGGGACGATATCAGCCCCAGCATTTT.

The genes are TRBV5-6 and TRBJ1-5, with a possible D match to TRBD1 (6 bases). This CDR3 contains 15 residues. V shed 0 bases and J shed 7 bases, with 14 bases lying between them. Germline CDR1 reads SGHDT; CDR2 reads YYEEEE. For the CDR3, the DNA is TGTGCCAGCAGCTTGGTCAGGGGAGGCGAGCAGCCCCAGCATTTT. Translated: CASSLVRGGEQPQHF. Filled out from reference TRBV5-6 and TRBJ1-5, the complete variable domain reads DAGVTQSPTHLIKTRGQQVTLRCSPKSGHDTVSWYQQALGQGPQFIFQYYEEEERQRGNFPDRFSGHQFPNYSSELNVNALLLGDSALYLCASSLVRGGEQPQHFGDGTRLSIL.

On this clonotype: This may be a read error, as it is one base from a much larger clone. This sequence joins TRBV3-1 and TRBJ1-2; D is unclear. Germline CDR1 reads LGHDT; CDR2 reads YNNKEL (reference sequence). The CDR3 covers 15 residues. CDR3 loop: CASRQAAGRLYGYTF. The CDR3 DNA sequence: TGTGCCAGCCGCCAGGCGGCCGGCAGGCTCTATGGCTACACCTTC.

The chain combines TRBV4-3 with TRBJ1-6, with 7 bases lining up with TRBD1. This CDR3 spans 15 amino acids. J lost 7 bases, V lost 0 bases, and 3 bases had no gene match. CDR1 LGHNA and CDR2 YSLEER come from the germline V gene. The CDR3 spells CASSQEGQVNSPLHF. The CDR3 DNA reads TGCGCCAGCAGCCAAGAAGGACAGGTGAATTCACCCCTCCACTTT.